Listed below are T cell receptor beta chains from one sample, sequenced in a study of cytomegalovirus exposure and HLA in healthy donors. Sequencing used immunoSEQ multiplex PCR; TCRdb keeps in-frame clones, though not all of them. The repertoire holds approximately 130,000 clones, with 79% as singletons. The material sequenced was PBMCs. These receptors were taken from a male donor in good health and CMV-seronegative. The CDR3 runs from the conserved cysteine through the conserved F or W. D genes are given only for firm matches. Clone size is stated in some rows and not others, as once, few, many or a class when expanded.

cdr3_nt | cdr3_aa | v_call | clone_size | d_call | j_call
TGTGCCAGCTCACCACCGGGGGGGCGGAGCTACGAGCAGTACTTC | CASSPPGGRSYEQYF | TRBV18 | - | - | TRBJ2-7
TGTGCCAGCAGCACCGACAGGGGACGTCTGGAAAACATTCAGTACTTC | CASSTDRGRLENIQYF | TRBV5-6 | - | TRBD1 | TRBJ2-4
TGTGCCAGCAGCTACGGGACAGGGGGCTACGAGCAGTACTTC | CASSYGTGGYEQYF | TRBV7-9 | - | TRBD1 | TRBJ2-7
TGTGCCAGCAGTTACAGGGGCCCCTTCGCCTCTATGGCCTACACCTTC | CASSYRGPFASMAYTF | TRBV6-5 | - | - | TRBJ1-2
TGTGCCAGCAGTCCTGGACAGGGGAGGCGCTACGAGCAGTACTTC | CASSPGQGRRYEQYF | TRBV6-5 | few | TRBD1 | TRBJ2-7
TGTGCCAGCAGCTACCGGGACACCCAAGAGACCCAGTACTTC | CASSYRDTQETQYF | TRBV5-4 | - | - | TRBJ2-5
TGTGCCAGCAGCCAGGGGCCTAGCGGGGGGCGAATCCATGAGCAGTTCTTC | CASSQGPSGGRIHEQFF | TRBV4-2 | - | TRBD2 | TRBJ2-1
TGTGCCAGTAGTATAGGGCGGGGGGCCACTGAAGCTTTCTTT | CASSIGRGATEAFF | TRBV19 | - | - | TRBJ1-1
TGTGCCAGCAGCACAAGTTCAGGGGGCGCGGGTTCACCCCTCCACTTT | CASSTSSGGAGSPLHF | TRBV7-9 | few | TRBD1 | TRBJ1-6
TGTGCCAGCAGCCCCCGGACAGGGTCTCTCGAGCAGTACTTC | CASSPRTGSLEQYF | TRBV9 | - | TRBD1 | TRBJ2-7
TGTGCCAGCAGCCGCGACCCGGGGGTTTCCAATGAGCAGTTCTTC | CASSRDPGVSNEQFF | TRBV5-5 | - | - | TRBJ2-1
TGTGCCAGCAGCGCGGGGGGGGCGAGCTCCTACGAGCAGTACTTC | CASSAGGASSYEQYF | TRBV9 | - | TRBD2 | TRBJ2-7
TGTGCCAGCAGTTACCTGAGGTTGGGGAACACTGAAGCTTTCTTT | CASSYLRLGNTEAFF | TRBV6-5 | once | - | TRBJ1-1
TGCAGCGTTGATAGGGTTAGCGGGGGTAGCACAGATACGCAGTATTTT | CSVDRVSGGSTDTQYF | TRBV29-1 | few | TRBD2 | TRBJ2-3
TGTGCCAGCAGCGAGCAGAGCGGGGGGGCCCGTGAGCAGTACTTC | CASSEQSGGAREQYF | TRBV9 | - | TRBD2 | TRBJ2-5
TGCGCGGGGGGACGATGGGATAGCAATCAGCCCCAGCATTTT | CAGGRWDSNQPQHF | TRBV5-1 | - | - | TRBJ1-5
TGCGCCAGCAGCTTGGTGAATTTGGGACAGCGGGAGACCCAGTACTTC | CASSLVNLGQRETQYF | TRBV5-1 | - | TRBD1 | TRBJ2-5
TGTGCCAGCAGCCCGCGACAGGGCTATGGCTACACCTTC | CASSPRQGYGYTF | TRBV5-6 | - | TRBD1 | TRBJ1-2
TGCGCCAGCAGCCAAGGTGGGGGGGGCCGGGAGACCCAGTACTTC | CASSQGGGGRETQYF | TRBV4-1 | - | - | TRBJ2-5
TGCGCCAGCGGGGGGGCAGGCGGGGAGCTGTTTTTT | CASGGAGGELFF | TRBV4-3 | - | - | TRBJ2-2
TGTGCCAGCAGCTGGGGGGGGCAAGAAAAACTGTTTTTT | CASSWGGQEKLFF | TRBV5-4 | - | - | TRBJ1-4
TGTGCCAGCAGTAGAAGGACAGGGGGCACAGATACGCAGTATTTT | CASSRRTGGTDTQYF | TRBV6-5 | - | TRBD1 | TRBJ2-3
TGTGCCAGCAGCCTAGGGGGGTTTAGCGGGGGGCCCTTTGATACGCAGTATTTT | CASSLGGFSGGPFDTQYF | TRBV7-2 | - | TRBD2 | TRBJ2-3
TGTGCCAGCAGTTACTCCACCCGGGACAAGGTGGACATTCAGTACTTC | CASSYSTRDKVDIQYF | TRBV6-6 | - | - | TRBJ2-4
TGTGCCAGCAGCTTAGCGGGAGTAAACTATGGCTACACCTTC | CASSLAGVNYGYTF | TRBV7-2 | - | - | TRBJ1-2
TGTGCCTGGAGTGTCCCAGCTAGTACCCCCTACAATGAGCAGTTCTTC | CAWSVPASTPYNEQFF | TRBV30 | few | - | TRBJ2-1
TGTGCCAGAAGCTTGGTAGACACCGGGGAGCTGTTTTTT | CARSLVDTGELFF | TRBV5-3 | - | - | TRBJ2-2
TGTGCCAGCTCTACCTCGCTCGGGGAAATCGCTTTCTTT | CASSTSLGEIAFF | TRBV18 | - | - | TRBJ1-1
TGTGCCAGCAGCTCATCCCCAGGGGACTACCACACAGATACGCAGTATTTT | CASSSSPGDYHTDTQYF | TRBV21-1 | - | - | TRBJ2-3
TGTGCCAGCAGCCGGAGTAATGAAAAACTGTTTTTT | CASSRSNEKLFF | TRBV5-4 | - | - | TRBJ1-4
TGTGCCAGCAGCGTAGCGACAGATACGCAGTATTTT | CASSVATDTQYF | TRBV9 | - | - | TRBJ2-3
TGTGCCAGTACCCCAACCAGGGCACCCACAGATACGCAGTATTTT | CASTPTRAPTDTQYF | TRBV19 | - | - | TRBJ2-3
TGTGCCAGTAGTATCTTAACAGGGGCTGGTAACCAGCCCCAGCATTTT | CASSILTGAGNQPQHF | TRBV19 | - | TRBD1 | TRBJ1-5
TGCGCCAGCAGCCAAGATCTTTCTAGCGGGGGACTTCCAGCCCAGTACTTC | CASSQDLSSGGLPAQYF | TRBV5-8 | few | TRBD2 | TRBJ2-5
TGTGCCAGCAGCCCGATGGTAGCGGGGACCTACAATGAGCAGTTCTTC | CASSPMVAGTYNEQFF | TRBV5-6 | - | TRBD2 | TRBJ2-1
TGTGCCAGCAGTGGACAGGGGGCGGCCTACGAGCAGTACTTC | CASSGQGAAYEQYF | TRBV2 | - | TRBD1 | TRBJ2-7
TGTGCCAGTGGGGACAACAGACAGGCTGAAGCTTTCTTT | CASGDNRQAEAFF | TRBV19 | - | - | TRBJ1-1
TGTGCCAGCAGTGCGCTGACAGGGGGCGAGCAGTACTTC | CASSALTGGEQYF | TRBV6-5 | few | TRBD1 | TRBJ2-7
TGCGCCAGCAGCCAAGCCGTGCTTGGCGGCTACGAGCAGTACTTC | CASSQAVLGGYEQYF | TRBV4-3 | few | - | TRBJ2-7
TGCGCCAGCAGCGCGGACAGATTAAACTATGGCTACACCTTC | CASSADRLNYGYTF | TRBV5-1 | - | - | TRBJ1-2
TGTGCCAGCAGCTTTCGTAGGGAGAGCTCTGGGGCCAACGTCCTGACTTTC | CASSFRRESSGANVLTF | TRBV5-6 | few | - | TRBJ2-6
TGCGCCAGCAGTCTAGGGTCAGGGGGCACTGAAGCTTTCTTT | CASSLGSGGTEAFF | TRBV4-3 | - | TRBD1 | TRBJ1-1
TGTGCCTCGACAGGGGGCGCCAACACTGAAGCTTTCTTT | CASTGGANTEAFF | TRBV30 | - | TRBD1 | TRBJ1-1
TGTGCCAGCAGTTCCCCGAGGGGGGGGGACTATGGCTACACCTTC | CASSSPRGGDYGYTF | TRBV6-5 | - | - | TRBJ1-2
TGCGCCAGCAGCTTGGAAGGGGGCAATCAGCCCCAGCATTTT | CASSLEGGNQPQHF | TRBV5-1 | - | - | TRBJ1-5
TGTGCCTGGAGTGCAACAGGGACCTCTGGGGCCAACGTCCTGACTTTC | CAWSATGTSGANVLTF | TRBV30 | - | - | TRBJ2-6
TGTGCCAGCAGTGAAGGACTAGCAGACTACAATGAGCAGTTCTTC | CASSEGLADYNEQFF | TRBV6-1 | - | TRBD2 | TRBJ2-1
TGTGCCAGCCGGAGGGCCGGAACAGGGGACACTGAAGCTTTCTTT | CASRRAGTGDTEAFF | TRBV6-1 | - | TRBD1 | TRBJ1-1
TGTGCCAGCAGTTCCACAAGGAACACCGGGGAGCTGTTTTTT | CASSSTRNTGELFF | TRBV2 | - | - | TRBJ2-2
TGTGCCAGCAGGGGGACAGCCAATTCACCCCTCCACTTT | CASRGTANSPLHF | TRBV6-6 | - | TRBD1 | TRBJ1-6